Shown below are 20 T cell receptor beta chains from a single sample sequenced in a study of beta chain features in type 1 diabetes. Study-level findings and limits: There was a moderate but significant shortening of TCRB CDR3s in all four CD4+ subsets of Type 1 diabetes patients.

These TCRs' antigens remain unknown. Expressed TCRB transcripts were sequenced, since all the RNA that had been isolated was reverse transcribed. The table came from immunoSEQ multiplex PCR; TCRdb's copy has only in-frame clones and leaves some out. The sample comprises approximately 270,000 clones, approximately 15% of which are singletons, and about 0.016% rests with the top ten. Material for sequencing was naive CD4+ T cells from blood. The receptors shown here come from a man aged 30 to 45 with type 1 diabetes.

V usage is TRBV6-4 and J usage is TRBJ2-1, with D possibly matching TRBD2 (6 bases). The ends were cut back, 5 bases at V and 7 bases at J, with 12 bases in the middle. The CDR3 length is 13 residues. The germline V gene encodes CDR1 MRHNA and CDR2 SNTAGT. In DNA, the CDR3 is TGTGCCAGCAGTAACCTGGGGGGAAATGAGCAGTTCTTC. This codes for CASSNLGGNEQFF.

This clone was picked up a small number of times. One junction end does not reproduce the germline sequence, and a read error may be involved. The genes are TRBV28 and TRBJ2-3; 7 bases line up with TRBD2. The CDR3 contains 12 residues. Germline lookup yields CDR1 MDHEN and CDR2 SYDVKM. CDR3 sequence: CASSSTGVRGDF. In DNA, the CDR3 is TGTGCCAGCAGTTCAACCGGGGTCCGGGGGGATTTT.

This chain joins TRBV28 and TRBJ2-3, with 11 bases lining up with TRBD2. CDR1 and CDR2 (germline): MDHEN, SYDVKM. V gave up 6 bases and J gave up 8 bases; unmatched junction bases: 7. CDR3 length: 14 amino acids. The CDR3 sequence: CASSPAGTSGTQYF. CDR3 sequence (DNA): TGTGCCAGCAGCCCGGCCGGGACTAGCGGTACGCAGTATTTT.

In this sample, this clone turned up a few times. The chain couples TRBV28 to TRBJ2-3; TRBD2 aligns across 8 bases. The CDR3 has 15 amino acids. V was clipped by 5 bases and J by 4 bases; unmatched bases: 8. Per germline, CDR1 MDHEN and CDR2 SYDVKM. DNA of the CDR3: TGTGCCAGCAGTACCCAGACTAGCGAGGCAGATACGCAGTATTTT. Amino acid sequence: CASSTQTSEADTQYF. Looking up the rest from reference TRBV28 and TRBJ2-3 gives the full variable domain: DVKVTQSSRYLVKRTGEKVFLECVQDMDHENMFWYRQDPGLGLRLIYFSYDVKMKEKGDIPEGYSVSREKKERFSLILESASTNQTSMYLCASSTQTSEADTQYFGPGTRLTVL.

The V and J genes are TRBV18 and TRBJ1-1, with TRBD1 matching 11 bases. Trimming cost V 4 bases and J 12 bases; bases outside gene matches: 13. CDR3 length equals 15 residues. CDR1 is KGHSH and CDR2 is LQKENI in the germline V gene. The CDR3 DNA sequence: TGTGCCAGCTCACTAACGCCGGGACAGGGGGGTCTATCTTTCTTT. This translates into CASSLTPGQGGLSFF.

The genes are TRBV13 and TRBJ2-7; the D is unclear. This CDR3 comprises 12 residues. V was trimmed by 2 bases and J by 6 bases, leaving 8 bases between them. Germline assignment: CDR1 PRHDT and CDR2 FYEKMQ (reference sequence). The CDR3 nucleotides are TGTGCCAGCAGCTTAAAGCGTTTCGAGCAGTACTTC. It is translated as CASSLKRFEQYF.

The V and J genes are TRBV28 and TRBJ2-1; 7 nucleotides match TRBD1. Germline CDR1 is MDHEN and CDR2 is SYDVKM. V lost 2 bases, J lost 6 bases, and 10 bases stayed unmatched. CDR3 length: 16 amino acids. CDR3 sequence: CASSLGGWAGGNEQFF. The DNA for the CDR3 is TGTGCCAGCAGTTTAGGAGGTTGGGCAGGGGGCAATGAGCAGTTCTTC.

The V and J genes are TRBV7-9 and TRBJ2-5, with 7 bases fitting TRBD2. V shed 6 bases, J shed 3 bases, and the junction held 7 bases outside the gene matches. The germline CDR1 and CDR2 sequences are SEHNR and FQNEAQ (reference sequence). The CDR3 is 14 residues long. DNA for the CDR3: TGTGCCAGCAGTACTAGCGCGCTTGAAGAGACCCAGTACTTC. It is translated as CASSTSALEETQYF.

V usage is TRBV7-9 and J usage is TRBJ2-7, with TRBD2 identical over 9 bases. The CDR3 runs 15 residues. V gave up 3 bases and J gave up 5 bases; unmatched junction bases: 8. In germline, CDR1 is SEHNR, CDR2 FQNEAQ (reference sequence). CDR3 coding DNA: TGTGCCAGCAGCTTTTGGCTAGCGGGATCGGACGAGCAGTACTTC. It encodes CASSFWLAGSDEQYF.

This clone turned up a few times. The chain uses TRBV7-9 and TRBJ2-7; possible D gene TRBD2, 6 bases. Germline values: CDR1 SEHNR, CDR2 FQNEAQ (reference sequence). CDR3 size: 14 residues. The V gene lost 1 base and the J gene lost 2 bases, with 9 bases spanning the gap. CDR3 coding DNA: TGTGCCAGCAGCTTAGTCGCGGGAACCTACGAGCAGTACTTC. This gives the protein CASSLVAGTYEQYF.

In this sample, this clone turned up a few times. The chain uses TRBV7-3 and TRBJ2-3, with unresolved D. The CDR3 is 16 residues long. Per germline, CDR1 SGHTA and CDR2 FQGTGA. V was pared by 5 bases and J by 6 bases, with 21 bases between. The CDR3 DNA reads as TGTGCCAGCAGCCCCCACCAGGTAGTGGGTTCCGATACGCAGTATTTT. It codes for CASSPHQVVGSDTQYF. Filled out from reference TRBV7-3 and TRBJ2-3, the complete variable domain reads GAGVSQTPSNKVTEKGKYVELRCDPISGHTALYWYRQSLGQGPEFLIYFQGTGAADDSGLPNDRFFAVRPEGSVSTLKIQRTERGDSAVYLCASSPHQVVGSDTQYFGPGTRLTVL.

The chain combines TRBV28 with TRBJ1-1; no definite D call. V shed 9 bases and J shed 4 bases, with 18 bases lying between them. Germline values: CDR1 MDHEN, CDR2 SYDVKM. The CDR3 has 14 amino acids. The CDR3, as DNA: TGTGCCAGTAACGTCGTAGGTCGGGGCACTGAAGCTTTCTTT. This encodes CASNVVGRGTEAFF. The full variable domain, its missing parts supplied by reference TRBV28 and TRBJ1-1, is DVKVTQSSRYLVKRTGEKVFLECVQDMDHENMFWYRQDPGLGLRLIYFSYDVKMKEKGDIPEGYSVSREKKERFSLILESASTNQTSMYLCASNVVGRGTEAFFGQGTRLTVV.

The chain uses TRBV28 and TRBJ2-5, with D tentatively TRBD2 (7 bases). The CDR3 totals 15 residues. V lost 5 bases, J lost 5 bases, and 18 bases lay in between. The germline gives CDR1 MDHEN, CDR2 SYDVKM. This CDR3 reads CASSPPGGAGETQYF. The CDR3 bases are TGTGCCAGCAGTCCTCCTGGGGGGGCTGGGGAGACCCAGTACTTC.

This clone came up a few times. The chain uses TRBV28 and TRBJ1-1; a possible D gene is TRBD1 (6 bases). Germline-derived CDR1 and CDR2 are MDHEN and SYDVKM. V lost 5 bases and J 1 base, leaving 14 bases between the germline ends. The CDR3 totals 15 residues. As DNA, the CDR3 is TGTGCCAGCAGTCCGAGGGGGGGTTGGAACACTGAAGCTTTCTTT. It encodes CASSPRGGWNTEAFF.

This clone was counted only a few times. The V and J genes are TRBV2 and TRBJ2-7; TRBD2 is a possible D gene (5 bases). Trimming took 4 bases from V and 2 from J, leaving 12 bases between them. The CDR3 contains 14 residues. Germline CDR1 and CDR2: SNHLY and FYNNEI. CDR3 sequence: CASSARRTTYEQYF. Written as DNA, the CDR3 is TGTGCCAGCAGTGCCCGGAGGACCACCTACGAGCAGTACTTC.

This clone was seen more than once but under ten times. The chain links TRBV14 to TRBJ2-7, with D possibly TRBD1 on 5 matching bases. V lost 1 base to trimming and J lost 2 bases, with 15 bases between them. The CDR3 is 16 amino acids. Per germline, CDR1 SGHDN and CDR2 FVKESK. CDR3 bases: TGTGCCAGCAGCCAAGTTTTTGACAGCTACACCTACGAGCAGTACTTC. Protein sequence: CASSQVFDSYTYEQYF.

This clone was recorded a few times. The V gene is TRBV6-5, the J gene TRBJ1-1, with TRBD1 matching over 7 bases. CDR3 length: 11 amino acids. CDR1 is MNHEY, CDR2 SVGAGI, per germline. The CDR3 spells CASLTGKRAFF. CDR3 DNA: TGTGCGAGCCTGACAGGGAAGAGAGCTTTCTTT.

The J gene is TRBJ2-3, the V gene TRBV29-1; 9 bases are shared with TRBD1. The junction had 9 bases not matched to a gene; V was cut back by 6 bases and J by 5 bases. This CDR3 has 14 amino acids. Germline assignment: CDR1 SQVTM and CDR2 ANQGSEA. In DNA form, the CDR3 reads TGCAGCGTGGCGGTACCGGGACAGGGAGATACGCAGTATTTT. Translation gives CSVAVPGQGDTQYF.

This clone was seen a few times. This chain joins TRBV18 and TRBJ1-1; 7 positions match TRBD1. Germline CDR1 KGHSH, CDR2 LQKENI. CDR3 length: 13 amino acids. The trim removed 3 bases at V and 6 bases at J, leaving 4 bases unmatched. The CDR3 DNA reads as TGTGCCAGCTCACCGGGACAGATAGCTGAAGCTTTCTTT. It codes for CASSPGQIAEAFF.

This chain connects TRBV5-4 to TRBJ2-5, with 7 bases identical to TRBD1. Germline V lookup: CDR1 SGHNT, CDR2 YYREEE (reference sequence). The CDR3 extends over 15 amino acids. V shed 6 bases and J 4 bases; nucleotides not matched to a gene: 12. CDR3 nucleotide sequence: TGTGCCAGCACCATCGCAGGGGGAAAACCAGAGACCCAGTACTTC. As protein: CASTIAGGKPETQYF. The variable domain in full, with the rest retrieved from reference TRBV5-4 and TRBJ2-5, is ETGVTQSPTHLIKTRGQQVTLRCSSQSGHNTVSWYQQALGQGPQFIFQYYREEENGRGNFPPRFSGLQFPNYSSELNVNALELDDSALYLCASTIAGGKPETQYFGPGTRLLVL.